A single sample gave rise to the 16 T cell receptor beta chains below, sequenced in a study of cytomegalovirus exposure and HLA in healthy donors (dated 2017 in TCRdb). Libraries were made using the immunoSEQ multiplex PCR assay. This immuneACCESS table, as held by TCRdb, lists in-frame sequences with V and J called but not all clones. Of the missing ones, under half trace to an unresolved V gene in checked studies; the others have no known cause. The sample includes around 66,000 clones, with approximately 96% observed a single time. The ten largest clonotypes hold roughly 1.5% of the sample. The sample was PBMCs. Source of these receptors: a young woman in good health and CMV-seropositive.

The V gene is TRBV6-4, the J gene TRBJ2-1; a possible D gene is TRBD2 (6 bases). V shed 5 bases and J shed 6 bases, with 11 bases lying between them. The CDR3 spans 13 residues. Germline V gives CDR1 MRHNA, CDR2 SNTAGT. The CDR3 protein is CASSSGTGNEQFF. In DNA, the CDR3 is TGTGCCAGCAGTTCAGGGACTGGCAATGAGCAGTTCTTC.

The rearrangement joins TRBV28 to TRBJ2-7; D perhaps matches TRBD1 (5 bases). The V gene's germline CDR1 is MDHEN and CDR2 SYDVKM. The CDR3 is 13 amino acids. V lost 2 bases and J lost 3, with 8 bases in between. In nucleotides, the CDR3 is TGTGCCAGCAGTTTACGGACAAACTACGAGCAGTACTTC. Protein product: CASSLRTNYEQYF.

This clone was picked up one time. As DNA, the CDR3 is TGTGCCAGCAGCTTAGGACATCTCACTAGCGGGGACGAGCAGTACTTC. Translation gives CASSLGHLTSGDEQYF. This chain uses TRBV11-3 with TRBJ2-7; 10 nucleotides match TRBD2. The CDR3 is 16 amino acids. J was trimmed by 5 bases and V by 1 base; bases with no gene match: 8. Germline CDR1 is SGHNT and CDR2 is YENEEA. Filled out from reference TRBV11-3 and TRBJ2-7, the complete variable domain reads EAGVVQSPRYKIIEKKQPVAFWCNPISGHNTLYWYLQNLGQGPELLIRYENEEAVDDSQLPKDRFSAERLKGVDSTLKIQPAELGDSAVYLCASSLGHLTSGDEQYFGPGTRLTVT.

CDR3 amino acids: CASGLLDNEQFF. The CDR3 DNA reads TGTGCTAGTGGTTTACTAGACAATGAGCAGTTCTTC. The J gene is TRBJ2-1, the V gene TRBV12-5; possible D gene TRBD2, 5 bases. Looked up from germline, CDR1 is LGHNT and CDR2 is FRNRAP. This CDR3 has 12 residues. V was shortened by 3 bases and J by 5 bases, with 5 bases between the two germline ends.

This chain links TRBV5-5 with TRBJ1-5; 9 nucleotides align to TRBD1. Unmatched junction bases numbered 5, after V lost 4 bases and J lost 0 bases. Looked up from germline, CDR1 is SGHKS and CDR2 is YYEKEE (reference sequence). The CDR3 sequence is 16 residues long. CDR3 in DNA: TGTGCCAGCAGCGGAGGGACAGGGTATAGCAATCAGCCCCAGCATTTT. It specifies CASSGGTGYSNQPQHF.

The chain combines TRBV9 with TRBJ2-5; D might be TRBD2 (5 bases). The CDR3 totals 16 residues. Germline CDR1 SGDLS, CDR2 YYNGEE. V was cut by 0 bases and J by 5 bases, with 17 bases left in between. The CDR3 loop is CASSVGPGTGGETQYF. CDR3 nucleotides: TGTGCCAGCAGCGTAGGCCCAGGAACGGGCGGGGAGACCCAGTACTTC.

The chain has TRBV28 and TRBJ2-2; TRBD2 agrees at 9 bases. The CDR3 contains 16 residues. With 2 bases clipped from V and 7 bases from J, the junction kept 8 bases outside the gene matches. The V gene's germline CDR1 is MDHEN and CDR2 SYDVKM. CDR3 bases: TGTGCCAGCAGTTTAGTCCTAGCGGGGAGAGACGGGGAGCTGTTTTTT. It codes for CASSLVLAGRDGELFF.

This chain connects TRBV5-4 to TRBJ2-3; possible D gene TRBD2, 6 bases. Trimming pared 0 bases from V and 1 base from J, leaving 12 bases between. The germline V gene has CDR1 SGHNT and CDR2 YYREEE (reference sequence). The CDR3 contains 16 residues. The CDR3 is CASSLVAEPGTDTQYF. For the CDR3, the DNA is TGTGCCAGCAGCTTGGTAGCGGAGCCAGGCACAGATACGCAGTATTTT.

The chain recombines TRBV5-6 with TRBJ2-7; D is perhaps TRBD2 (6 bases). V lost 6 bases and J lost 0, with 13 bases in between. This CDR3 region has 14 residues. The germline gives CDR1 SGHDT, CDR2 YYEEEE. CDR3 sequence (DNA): TGTGCCAGCAAAACGGGACTCAGCTCCTACGAGCAGTACTTC. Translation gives CASKTGLSSYEQYF.

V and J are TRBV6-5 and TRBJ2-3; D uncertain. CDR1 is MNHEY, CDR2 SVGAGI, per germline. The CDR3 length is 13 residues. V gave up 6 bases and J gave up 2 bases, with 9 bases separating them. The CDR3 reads CASRPRITDTQYF. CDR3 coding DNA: TGTGCCAGCAGGCCGCGGATCACAGATACGCAGTATTTT.

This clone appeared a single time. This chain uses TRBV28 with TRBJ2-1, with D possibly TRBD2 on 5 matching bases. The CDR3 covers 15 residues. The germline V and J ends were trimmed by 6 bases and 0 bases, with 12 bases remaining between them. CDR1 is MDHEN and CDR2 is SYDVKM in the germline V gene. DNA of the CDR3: TGTGCCAGCAGGACCCCGGGGAGCTCCTACAATGAGCAGTTCTTC. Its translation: CASRTPGSSYNEQFF.

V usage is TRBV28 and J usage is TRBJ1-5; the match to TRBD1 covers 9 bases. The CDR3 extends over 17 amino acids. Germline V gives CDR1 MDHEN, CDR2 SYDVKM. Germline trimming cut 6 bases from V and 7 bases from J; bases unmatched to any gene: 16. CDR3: CASRANTGGVFAQPQHF. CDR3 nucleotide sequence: TGTGCCAGCAGAGCCAATACAGGGGGCGTGTTCGCCCAGCCCCAGCATTTT.

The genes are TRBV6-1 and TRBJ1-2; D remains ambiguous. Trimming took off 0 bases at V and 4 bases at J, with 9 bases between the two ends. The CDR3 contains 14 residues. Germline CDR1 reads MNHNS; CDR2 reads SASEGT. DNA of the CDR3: TGTGCCAGCAGTGAAGCAAGCGGGGTCTATGGCTACACCTTC. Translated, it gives CASSEASGVYGYTF.

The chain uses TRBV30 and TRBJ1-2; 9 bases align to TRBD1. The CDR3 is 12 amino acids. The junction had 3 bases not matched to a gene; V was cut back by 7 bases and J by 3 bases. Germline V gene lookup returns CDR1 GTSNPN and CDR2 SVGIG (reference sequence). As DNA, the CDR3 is TGTGCCTCCCGGGACAGGGACTATGGCTACACCTTC. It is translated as CASRDRDYGYTF.

The CDR3 nucleotides are TGTGCCAGCAGCTGGCCGCCGAGACTAAAGTACGAGCAGTACTTC. The encoded protein is CASSWPPRLKYEQYF. The chain joins TRBV11-2 to TRBJ2-7; perhaps TRBD2 as D (5 bases). The CDR3 is 15 residues long. Germline-derived CDR1 and CDR2 are SGHAT and FQNNGV. The germline V and J ends were trimmed by 4 bases and 4 bases, with 17 bases remaining between them.

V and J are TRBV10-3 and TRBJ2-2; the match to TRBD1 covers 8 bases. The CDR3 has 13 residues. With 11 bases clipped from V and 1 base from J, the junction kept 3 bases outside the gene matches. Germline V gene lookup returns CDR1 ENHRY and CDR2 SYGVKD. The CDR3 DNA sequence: TGTGCCTCCGGACAGGGGAACACCGGGGAGCTGTTTTTT. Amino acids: CASGQGNTGELFF.